This TCR beta chain was retrieved from a study of blood T cell repertoires in COVID-19. Looking at the study overall: Samples came from the United States, Italy and Spain, spanning acute and convalescent COVID-19. PBMCs, B-cell-depleted T cells, or T cells provided the cDNA or gDNA that made up the material.

In the original processing: Reference gene primer amplification gave estimated nucleated cell counts. The repertoire was sequenced with immunoSEQ multiplex PCR; TCRdb's copy has only in-frame clones and lacks some. D and trimming come from the DNA, and the V and J calls and clone size come from that table. The data contain roughly 100,000 clones, 87% of them singletons. Germline CDR1 KGHDR, CDR2 SFDVKD. This CDR3 is 19 amino acids long. V lost 0 bases, J lost 0 bases, and 9 bases stayed unmatched. The V and J genes are TRBV24-1 and TRBJ2-1, with 8 bases that match TRBD2. The specimen sequenced was peripheral blood. This TCR derives from a man aged 45 to 65 with acute or convalescent COVID-19. The CDR3 sequence is CATSDLTSGRDSSYNEQFF. As DNA, the CDR3 is TGTGCCACCAGTGATTTGACCAGCGGGAGAGACAGCTCCTACAATGAGCAGTTCTTC.